A selection of T cell receptor beta chains follows, all from one sample in a study of T cell repertoires in cytomegalovirus infection. These receptors have no identified antigens. TCRdb re-derived calls from the reads in MiXCR, one entry per CDR3 protein. The repertoire holds about a million distinct CDR3 sequences, with under 40% as singletons. The material was cultured CD8+ T cells from PBMCs, obtained from culture after CMV antigen stimulation. The source of these receptors is a human donor in good health (CMV status not recorded). Some clones in this sample may be carry-over from other donors' samples. Both conserved end residues are part of each CDR3. D genes are given only for firm matches. Size tells how often a clone was seen (once, few, many) or the class of an expanded clone, and some rows leave it out.

J: TRBJ1-5; D: TRBD1; size: NA; V: TRBV4-1; CDR3: CASSITGDQPQHF; DNA: TGCGCCAGCAGCATAACAGGGGATCAGCCCCAGCATTTT
J: TRBJ2-5; D: NA; size: NA; V: TRBV20-1; CDR3: CSASLFRQGGQETQYF; DNA: TGCAGTGCTAGCCTCTTCCGCCAGGGTGGGCAAGAGACCCAGTACTTC
J: TRBJ1-1; D: NA; size: many; V: TRBV6-6; CDR3: CASNSADELSGTEAFF; DNA: TGTGCCAGCAATTCGGCAGATGAATTATCGGGGACTGAAGCTTTCTTT
J: TRBJ2-1; D: NA; size: NA; V: TRBV5-1; CDR3: CASSLAVNLINEQFF; DNA: TGCGCCAGCAGCTTGGCCGTCAACCTAATCAATGAGCAGTTCTTC
J: TRBJ2-1; D: TRBD2; size: once; V: TRBV4-1; CDR3: CASSQAGGSAEQFF; DNA: TGCGCCAGCAGCCAAGCCGGGGGGAGCGCTGAGCAGTTCTTC
J: TRBJ2-6; D: NA; size: NA; V: TRBV7-8; CDR3: CASSPHAAGTLSGANVLTF; DNA: TGTGCCAGCAGCCCCCACGCCGCAGGGACTCTTTCTGGGGCCAACGTCCTGACTTTC
J: TRBJ1-3; D: NA; size: NA; V: TRBV2; CDR3: CASGFGGAFSGNTIYF; DNA: TGTGCCAGCGGTTTTGGGGGGGCGTTCTCTGGAAACACCATATATTTT
J: TRBJ2-2; D: NA; size: few; V: TRBV7-6; CDR3: CASSRLQGNTGELFF; DNA: TGTGCCAGCAGCCGATTGCAGGGGAACACCGGGGAGCTGTTTTTT
J: TRBJ2-7; D: NA; size: few; V: TRBV7-6; CDR3: CASSPGTNEQYF; DNA: TGTGCCAGCAGCCCCGGGACCAACGAGCAGTACTTC
J: TRBJ1-5; D: NA; size: many; V: TRBV7-6; CDR3: CASSLGLGGNQPQHF; DNA: TGTGCCAGCAGCTTAGGGCTGGGGGGGAATCAGCCCCAGCATTTT
J: TRBJ2-2; D: TRBD2; size: NA; V: TRBV5-4; CDR3: CASSLAGGGAGELFF; DNA: TGTGCCAGCAGCTTGGCCGGGGGGGGTGCCGGGGAGCTGTTTTTT
J: TRBJ2-7; D: NA; size: NA; V: TRBV10-3; CDR3: CAISESETSHTYEQYF; DNA: TGTGCCATCAGTGAGTCTGAAACCTCCCACACCTACGAGCAGTACTTC
J: TRBJ2-3; D: NA; size: few; V: TRBV27; CDR3: CASSQSGFSNGDTQYF; DNA: TGTGCCAGCAGTCAGTCGGGATTCTCAAATGGCGATACGCAGTATTTT
J: TRBJ1-1; D: NA; size: many; V: TRBV6-5; CDR3: CASSYNSQAAFF; DNA: TGTGCCAGCAGTTATAATAGTCAAGCGGCTTTCTTT
J: TRBJ1-3; D: NA; size: many; V: TRBV24-1; CDR3: CATSDRRPRRIESGNTIYF; DNA: TGTGCCACCAGTGATCGAAGGCCAAGGAGGATAGAGTCTGGAAACACCATATATTTT
J: TRBJ1-5; D: NA; size: few; V: TRBV6-2/TRBV6-3; CDR3: CASTALGGIMPQHF; DNA: TGTGCCAGCACCGCACTGGGCGGTATAATGCCCCAGCATTTT
J: TRBJ1-2; D: TRBD1; size: NA; V: TRBV27; CDR3: CASSRQGAGYGYTF; DNA: TGTGCCAGCAGTCGACAGGGGGCCGGTTATGGCTACACCTTC
J: TRBJ1-1; D: TRBD1; size: NA; V: TRBV4-1; CDR3: CASSLRQGRCGTNTEAFF; DNA: TGCGCCAGCAGCCTTAGACAGGGGCGATGTGGAACGAACACTGAAGCTTTCTTT
J: TRBJ2-1; D: TRBD2; size: NA; V: TRBV19; CDR3: CASSGASGGREQFF; DNA: TGTGCCAGTAGTGGGGCTAGCGGGGGCCGGGAGCAGTTCTTC
J: TRBJ2-3; D: TRBD2; size: few; V: TRBV20-1; CDR3: CSAYGGIEDTQYF; DNA: TGCAGTGCTTACGGGGGGATAGAAGATACGCAGTATTTT
J: TRBJ2-1; D: TRBD2; size: NA; V: TRBV12-3/TRBV12-4; CDR3: CASRRLAGGPPDNEQFF; DNA: TGTGCCAGCAGGCGACTAGCGGGGGGACCTCCAGACAATGAGCAGTTCTTC
J: TRBJ1-1; D: NA; size: few; V: TRBV10-3; CDR3: CAISPRVLANTEAFF; DNA: TGTGCCATCAGTCCCAGGGTCCTCGCCAACACTGAAGCTTTCTTT
J: TRBJ1-2; D: NA; size: few; V: TRBV4-2; CDR3: CASSQELLAVPGDYGYTF; DNA: TGTGCCAGCAGCCAAGAGTTACTGGCCGTCCCTGGGGACTATGGCTACACCTTC
J: TRBJ2-3; D: NA; size: many; V: TRBV7-9; CDR3: CASTSVREGDTDTQYF; DNA: TGTGCCAGCACCTCCGTTAGGGAAGGGGACACAGATACGCAGTATTTT
J: TRBJ1-4; D: NA; size: many; V: TRBV7-6; CDR3: CASSILGGATSEKLFF; DNA: TGTGCCAGCAGCATCCTCGGGGGGGCCACGAGTGAAAAACTGTTTTTT
J: TRBJ2-3; D: TRBD2; size: few; V: TRBV29-1; CDR3: CSVEDRVATAGGHGWAQYF; DNA: TGCAGCGTTGAAGATCGGGTGGCTACGGCGGGGGGCCACGGGTGGGCGCAGTATTTT
J: TRBJ1-3; D: NA; size: NA; V: TRBV19; CDR3: CASRTLRTNSGNTIYF; DNA: TGTGCCAGTAGAACACTCCGGACGAACTCTGGAAACACCATATATTTT
J: TRBJ1-2; D: TRBD1; size: few; V: TRBV6-5; CDR3: CASSSGQGYNYGYTF; DNA: TGTGCCAGCAGTTCGGGACAGGGGTACAACTATGGCTACACCTTC
J: TRBJ2-5; D: TRBD2; size: NA; V: TRBV6-1; CDR3: CASSFRRGVQETQYF; DNA: TGTGCCAGCAGTTTCCGTCGGGGGGTCCAAGAGACCCAGTACTTC
J: TRBJ2-1; D: NA; size: few; V: TRBV7-3; CDR3: CASSSQGSDEQFF; DNA: TGTGCCAGCAGCTCCCAGGGTTCCGATGAGCAGTTCTTC
J: TRBJ1-1; D: TRBD1; size: few; V: TRBV10-3; CDR3: CAISLGGQGANTEAFF; DNA: TGTGCCATCAGCCTGGGAGGACAGGGGGCGAACACTGAAGCTTTCTTT
J: TRBJ2-1; D: NA; size: NA; V: TRBV27; CDR3: CASSLNLDEQFF; DNA: TGTGCCAGCAGTTTGAATTTGGATGAGCAGTTCTTC
J: TRBJ2-2; D: NA; size: few; V: TRBV19; CDR3: CASSIPIMTATSNTGELFF; DNA: TGTGCCAGTAGTATTCCCATTATGACAGCGACCTCGAACACCGGGGAGCTGTTTTTT
J: TRBJ2-2; D: NA; size: NA; V: TRBV11-2; CDR3: CASSPGPGAQTGELFF; DNA: TGTGCCAGCAGCCCCGGCCCGGGGGCGCAAACCGGGGAGCTGTTTTTT
J: TRBJ2-5; D: TRBD2; size: many; V: TRBV12-3/TRBV12-4; CDR3: CASSFWTSANPEETQYF; DNA: TGTGCCAGCAGTTTCTGGACTAGCGCCAACCCTGAGGAGACCCAGTACTTC
J: TRBJ2-3; D: NA; size: few; V: TRBV7-8; CDR3: CASTQGGWLDTQYF; DNA: TGTGCCAGCACCCAAGGGGGGTGGCTAGATACGCAGTATTTT
J: TRBJ2-1; D: TRBD2; size: NA; V: TRBV7-9; CDR3: CASSPSTSGGNEQFF; DNA: TGTGCCAGCAGCCCGTCGACTAGCGGGGGGAATGAGCAGTTCTTC
J: TRBJ1-6; D: NA; size: NA; V: TRBV19; CDR3: CASSEGVPSPLHF; DNA: TGTGCCAGTAGTGAGGGAGTCCCTTCACCCCTCCACTTT
J: TRBJ2-2; D: NA; size: once; V: TRBV18; CDR3: CASWLPGVGELFF; DNA: TGTGCCAGCTGGCTTCCAGGGGTCGGGGAGCTGTTTTTT
J: TRBJ1-1; D: NA; size: few; V: TRBV5-4; CDR3: CASTDNTEAFF; DNA: TGTGCCAGCACAGATAACACTGAAGCTTTCTTT
J: TRBJ2-1; D: NA; size: NA; V: TRBV7-3; CDR3: CASSLNEWSSYNEQFF; DNA: TGTGCCAGCAGCTTAAACGAATGGAGCTCCTACAATGAGCAGTTCTTC
J: TRBJ1-2; D: NA; size: NA; V: TRBV7-9; CDR3: CASSLPRGYTF; DNA: TGTGCCAGCTCTCTTCCTCGGGGCTACACCTTC
J: TRBJ2-3; D: NA; size: NA; V: TRBV27; CDR3: CATSLGGADTQYF; DNA: TGTGCCACCTCACTCGGGGGTGCAGATACGCAGTATTTT
J: TRBJ1-5; D: NA; size: NA; V: TRBV5-5; CDR3: CASSLWAGNQPQHF; DNA: TGTGCCAGCAGCTTGTGGGCAGGCAATCAGCCCCAGCATTTT
J: TRBJ2-2; D: TRBD2; size: once; V: TRBV20-1; CDR3: CSARGLAGARHTGELFF; DNA: TGCAGTGCGAGGGGACTAGCGGGGGCCAGACACACCGGGGAGCTGTTTTTT
J: TRBJ1-6; D: NA; size: NA; V: TRBV6-1; CDR3: CASPKVGGGRDSPLHF; DNA: TGTGCCAGCCCTAAAGTTGGGGGAGGCAGAGATTCACCCCTCCACTTT
J: TRBJ2-3; D: TRBD2; size: few; V: TRBV20-1; CDR3: CSARDWLAGGTGSTDTQYF; DNA: TGCAGTGCTAGAGATTGGCTAGCGGGGGGGACGGGAAGCACAGATACGCAGTATTTT
J: TRBJ1-5; D: NA; size: NA; V: TRBV19; CDR3: CASSVGTALNQPQHF; DNA: TGTGCCAGTAGTGTCGGGACGGCACTAAATCAGCCCCAGCATTTT
J: TRBJ2-2; D: NA; size: few; V: TRBV15; CDR3: CATSRYQQSLNTGELFF; DNA: TGTGCCACCAGCAGATATCAACAGAGTTTGAACACCGGGGAGCTGTTTTTT
J: TRBJ1-1; D: NA; size: NA; V: TRBV4-1; CDR3: CASSVAQMNTEAFF; DNA: TGCGCCAGCAGCGTCGCCCAAATGAACACTGAAGCTTTCTTT
J: TRBJ1-6; D: NA; size: many; V: TRBV7-2; CDR3: CASSPGKYYSPLHF; DNA: TGTGCCAGCAGCCCCGGGAAATACTATTCACCCCTCCACTTT
J: TRBJ2-2; D: NA; size: NA; V: TRBV29-1; CDR3: CSVALTGELFF; DNA: TGCAGCGTTGCTTTAACCGGGGAGCTGTTTTTT
J: TRBJ2-1; D: NA; size: few; V: TRBV6-6; CDR3: CASGIPRQGYNEQFF; DNA: TGTGCCAGCGGGATACCCCGGCAGGGATACAATGAGCAGTTCTTC
J: TRBJ2-1; D: TRBD2; size: many; V: TRBV7-9; CDR3: CASSIKTSGGAKEQFF; DNA: TGTGCCAGCAGCATAAAGACTAGCGGGGGGGCAAAGGAGCAGTTCTTC
J: TRBJ1-2; D: TRBD1; size: NA; V: TRBV19; CDR3: CASSPWDRTNYGYTF; DNA: TGTGCCAGTAGTCCTTGGGACAGGACGAACTATGGCTACACCTTC
J: TRBJ1-2; D: NA; size: NA; V: TRBV12-5; CDR3: CASGFGGGFKDYGYTF; DNA: TGTGCTAGTGGTTTTGGGGGTGGATTTAAAGACTATGGCTACACCTTC
J: TRBJ2-1; D: NA; size: NA; V: TRBV7-2; CDR3: CASRSLPGTISPYNEQFF; DNA: TGTGCCAGCAGATCTCTTCCCGGGACAATAAGCCCCTACAATGAGCAGTTCTTC
J: TRBJ1-3; D: NA; size: few; V: TRBV10-3; CDR3: CAINRDKKSSSGNTIYF; DNA: TGTGCCATCAATCGGGACAAGAAATCAAGCTCTGGAAACACCATATATTTT
J: TRBJ1-5; D: TRBD1; size: NA; V: TRBV15; CDR3: CATSLDRGGNQPQHF; DNA: TGTGCCACCAGTTTAGACAGGGGTGGCAATCAGCCCCAGCATTTT